The present TCR beta chain was sequenced within a study of persistence of HIV-infected CD4 T cells. The immunoSEQ assay was version 4, run in survey mode. Profiled with immunoSEQ multiplex PCR; TCRdb holds only in-frame clones, not every one. The sample includes approximately 20,000 clones, about 60% of them seen just once. Cells were stimulated with overlapping HIV-1 Gag 15-mer peptides. Responding CD4+ T cells were sorted by upregulation of both CD40 ligand and CD69. Undetectable plasma HIV-1 RNA below 50 copies/mL lasted at least 4 years. Germline values: CDR1 MNHEY, CDR2 SMNVEV (reference sequence). V lost 3 bases and J lost 3, with 0 bases in between. There are 12 residues in the CDR3. In regard to this clone: Its specificity is unknown.

This clonotype was obtained from an adult woman with HIV who was CMV-seropositive. The source was CD4+ T cells sorted from PBMCs after approximately 20-hour stimulation, collected from a patient who received antiretroviral therapy. The chain couples TRBV27 to TRBJ1-6; D gene uncertain. This CDR3 is CASSFYNSPLHF. In DNA form, the CDR3 reads TGTGCCAGCAGTTTCTATAATTCACCCCTCCACTTT.